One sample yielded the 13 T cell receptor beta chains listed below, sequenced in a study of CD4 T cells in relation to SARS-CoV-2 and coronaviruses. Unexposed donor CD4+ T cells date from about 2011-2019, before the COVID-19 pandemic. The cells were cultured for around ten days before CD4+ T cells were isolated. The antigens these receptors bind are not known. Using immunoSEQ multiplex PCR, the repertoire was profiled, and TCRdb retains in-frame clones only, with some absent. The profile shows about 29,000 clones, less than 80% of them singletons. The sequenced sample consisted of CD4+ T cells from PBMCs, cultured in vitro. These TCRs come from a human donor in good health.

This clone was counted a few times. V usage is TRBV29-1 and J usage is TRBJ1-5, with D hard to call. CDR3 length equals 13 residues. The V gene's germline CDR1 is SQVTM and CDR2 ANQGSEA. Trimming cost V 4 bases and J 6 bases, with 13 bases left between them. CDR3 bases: TGCAGCGTTGGACCCTTTTCGGGTCAGCCCCAGCATTTT. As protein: CSVGPFSGQPQHF.

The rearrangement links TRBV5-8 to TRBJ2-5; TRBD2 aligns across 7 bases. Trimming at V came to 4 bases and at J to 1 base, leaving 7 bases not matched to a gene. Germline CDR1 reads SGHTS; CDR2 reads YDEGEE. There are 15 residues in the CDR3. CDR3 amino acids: CASSTDGRRQETQYF. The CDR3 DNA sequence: TGTGCCAGCAGCACCGACGGGAGGCGCCAAGAGACCCAGTACTTC.

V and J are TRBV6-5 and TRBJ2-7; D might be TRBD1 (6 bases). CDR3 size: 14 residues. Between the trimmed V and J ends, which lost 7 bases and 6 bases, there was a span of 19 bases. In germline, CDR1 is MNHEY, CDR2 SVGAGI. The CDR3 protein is CASTKTGQFREQYF. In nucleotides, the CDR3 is TGTGCCAGCACCAAAACTGGACAGTTCCGCGAGCAGTACTTC.

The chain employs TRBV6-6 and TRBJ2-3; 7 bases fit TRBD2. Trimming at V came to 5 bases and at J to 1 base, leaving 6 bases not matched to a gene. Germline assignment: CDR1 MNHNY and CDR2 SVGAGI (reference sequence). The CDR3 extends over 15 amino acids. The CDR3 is CASSPSGTRTDTQYF. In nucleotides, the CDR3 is TGTGCCAGCAGTCCAAGCGGGACCCGCACAGATACGCAGTATTTT.

In DNA, the CDR3 is TGTGCCAGCAGCCGGGGAACAGGGCCACAGGAGCCCCAGTACTTC. Its protein product is CASSRGTGPQEPQYF. The chain is built from TRBV5-5 and TRBJ2-5; tentative D call: TRBD1 (6 bases). V was cut by 4 bases and J by 9 bases, with 22 bases left in between. CDR1 and CDR2 (germline): SGHKS, YYEKEE (reference sequence). The CDR3 has 15 amino acids.

The CDR3 nucleotides read TGTGCCAGTAGTCGAGCAGGAGAAGAGACCCAGTACTTC. Its protein is CASSRAGEETQYF. The J gene is TRBJ2-5, the V gene TRBV6-5; D remains ambiguous. The CDR3 length is 13 residues. CDR1 and CDR2 (germline): MNHEY, SVGAGI. V lost 9 bases, J lost 3 bases, and 14 bases lay in between.

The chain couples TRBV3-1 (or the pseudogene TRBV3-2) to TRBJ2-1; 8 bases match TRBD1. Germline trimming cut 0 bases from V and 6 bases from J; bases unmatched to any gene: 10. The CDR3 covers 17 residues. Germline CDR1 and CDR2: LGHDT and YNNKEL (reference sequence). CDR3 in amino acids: CASSQEVGTGYVNEQFF. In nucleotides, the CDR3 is TGTGCCAGCAGCCAAGAGGTTGGGACAGGCTATGTCAATGAGCAGTTCTTC.

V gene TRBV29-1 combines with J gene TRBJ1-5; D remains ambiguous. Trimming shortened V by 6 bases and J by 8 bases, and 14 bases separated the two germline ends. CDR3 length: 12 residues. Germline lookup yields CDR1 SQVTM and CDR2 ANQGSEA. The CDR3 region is CSVHGVGEPQHF. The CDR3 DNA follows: TGCAGCGTCCACGGAGTGGGAGAGCCCCAGCATTTT.

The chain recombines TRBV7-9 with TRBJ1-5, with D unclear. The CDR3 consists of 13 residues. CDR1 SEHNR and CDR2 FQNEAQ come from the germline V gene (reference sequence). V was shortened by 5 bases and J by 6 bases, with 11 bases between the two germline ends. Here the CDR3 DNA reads TGTGCCAGCAGCCCCCGGAAGGGTCAGCCCCAGCATTTT. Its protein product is CASSPRKGQPQHF.

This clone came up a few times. The DNA of the CDR3 is TGTGCCAGCAGCCAAGAGGGCAGTTATAATTCACCCCTCCACTTT. It yields the protein CASSQEGSYNSPLHF. The rearrangement uses TRBV14 and TRBJ1-6; D gene ambiguous. The CDR3 sequence is 15 residues long. In germline, CDR1 is SGHDN, CDR2 FVKESK. Trimming shortened V by 0 bases and J by 4 bases, and 7 bases separated the two germline ends.

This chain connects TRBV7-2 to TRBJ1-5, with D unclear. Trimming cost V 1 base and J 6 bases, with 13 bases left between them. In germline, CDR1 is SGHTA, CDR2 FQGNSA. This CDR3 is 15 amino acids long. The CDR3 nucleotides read TGTGCCAGCAGCTTAGGACCCGGGCGGGGTCAGCCCCAGCATTTT. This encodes CASSLGPGRGQPQHF.

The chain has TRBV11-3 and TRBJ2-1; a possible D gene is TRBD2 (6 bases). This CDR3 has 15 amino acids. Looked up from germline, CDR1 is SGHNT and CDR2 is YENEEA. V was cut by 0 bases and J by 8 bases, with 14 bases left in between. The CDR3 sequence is CASSLDGGMGDEQFF. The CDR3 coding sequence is TGTGCCAGCAGCTTAGATGGCGGGATGGGGGATGAGCAGTTCTTC.

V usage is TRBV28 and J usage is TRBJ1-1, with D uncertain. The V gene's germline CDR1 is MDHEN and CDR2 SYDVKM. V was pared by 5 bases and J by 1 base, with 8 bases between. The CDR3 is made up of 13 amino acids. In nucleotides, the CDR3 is TGTGCCAGCAGTCCATCCAAGAACACTGAAGCTTTCTTT. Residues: CASSPSKNTEAFF.